This T cell receptor (beta chain) was sequenced in a study of human T cells and chemical hapten exposure (dated by TCRdb to the early 2020s). Context from the whole study: For sensitization, 2% DPC in acetone was applied to a roughly 2 cm by roughly 2 cm area of upper inner arm skin. Patients additionally received weekly therapeutic DPC doses to the scalp throughout the roughly 24-week study period. Blood was sampled from patients pre-sensitization (week 0) and at 2, 6 and about 24 weeks after DPC sensitization. In alopecia patients, the study followed how the peripheral blood TCR repertoire changed in vivo over primary and secondary sensitization to diphenylcyclopropenone (DPC), a hapten. Patch tests used Finn chambers with 0.01% DPC on the upper back, scored after 6 days by International Contact Dermatitis Research Group standards. About 28 alopecia patients gave blood for TCR sequencing at one to four time points (pre-sensitization, 2, 6 and 24 weeks). Libraries were combined into a pool for sequencing, and differences in TCR yield between samples came mainly from small differences in library volumes within the pool. The mostly female patient cohort included alopecia areata with under or over 50% scalp involvement, alopecia totalis and alopecia universalis.

Relative to germline, V is missing 6 bases and J is missing 8 bases, with 5 bases of the junction outside any gene match. The CDR3 goes from the cysteine to the phenylalanine over 13 residues. Just the 39-base CDR3 DNA is kept, in frame starting at base 1. The CDR1 and CDR2 encoded by the germline V gene (reference sequence) are DFQATT and SNEGSKA. The table lists this clonotype with many counts. What antigen it recognizes has not been identified. No per-base quality is available; no much larger clone lies one base away. Library preparation employed RACE. The instrument given in TCRdb is NextSeq 500. During library preparation, unique molecular identifiers were attached to individual cDNA molecules so that TCRs could be counted quantitatively and reproducibly. From each blood RNA sample, both TCR alpha and TCR beta chains were sequenced. The source study handled its data this way. A median of around 100,000 TCRs per sample was observed, with a range of about 20,000 to 690,600. V, J and CDR3 annotation of the TCR reads was performed with the Decombinator software suite. For PS versus PT1 abundance plots, all samples were subsampled to the same number of TCRs (28,000). Expanded TCRs were defined as absent before sensitization and observed at least eight times at the 2-week time point. TCRdb reprocessed the public reads (quality trimming at Q25 with fastp, clone calling with MiXCR) and kept in-frame beta chains. Rows merge per CDR3 protein into single entries with the most common DNA and genes. The V and J calls follow TCRdb's processing rather than the paper's. The sample has 75,000 to 90,000 distinct CDR3 sequences on record, about a tenth of them singletons. Of the sample, around 3.8% falls within the top ten clones.

What the time point label conveys for this sample: patch test 3, about 24 weeks after DPC sensitization. Reading the label with the study, this specimen's treatment or condition is: therapeutic diphenylcyclopropenone sensitization with weekly scalp DPC. At each patch-test visit, blood was drawn before the patch test was applied. Patients were eligible if aged 18 to 70, diagnosed with alopecia and judged suitable for DPC therapy, and pregnant patients were excluded. Unfractionated whole blood was collected in Tempus Blood RNA tubes, and total RNA was extracted from that blood. General study outcomes and caveats: Significantly more large CDR3 similarity clusters were formed by expanded TCRs than by pre-sensitization or healthy control sets, consistent with antigen-driven responses. Patch test score was positively correlated with the number of PT1 expanded TCRs, with significance at thresholds 8, 16 and 32 but not at 4. DPC sensitization did not change the number of TCRs with a frequency above 1 in 1000, and there was no evidence of changes in global repertoire structure. After repeated subsampling, changes were observed in the strength of the expansion versus patch-test correlation and in the threshold at which the correlation became significant. All patients had alopecia, a presumed autoimmune disease, so their immune response might differ from that of healthy individuals.

The receptor chain draws on TRBV20-1 and TRBJ1-4, and 11 junction bases match TRBD1. The sequence was obtained from a woman between 50 and 59 years old with alopecia areata. Some clones in this sample may be carry-over from other donors' samples. The input for sequencing was whole blood, taken in connection with sensitization to the hapten diphenylcyclopropenone (DPC). The CDR3 region reads CSARTGGREKLFF. At the DNA level, the sequence is TGCAGTGCACGGACAGGGGGCCGGGAAAAACTGTTTTTT.